The 3 T cell receptor beta chains in this list originate from one sample, sequenced in a study of Graves' ophthalmopathy and Graves' hyperthyroidism. Amplification of TCR beta CDR3 regions used RNA transcripts. An opening RT-PCR round employed HTBI primers and preceded a second-round multiplex PCR. Via MiXCR, TCRdb re-called the multiplex PCR reads, giving one row per CDR3 protein. Counted here are about 500,000 distinct CDR3 sequences, approximately 14% occurring once; the ten biggest clones make up roughly 9.8%. Sequenced material: blood. Every receptor here comes from a woman aged 25 to 39 with Graves' ophthalmopathy.

This clonotype was counted many times. V is TRBV29-1 and J is TRBJ2-5; possible D gene TRBD1, 7 bases. Germline values: CDR1 SQVTM, CDR2 ANQGSEA. Between the trimmed V and J ends, which lost 3 bases and 4 bases, there was a span of 9 bases. The CDR3 has 12 amino acids. CDR3 region: CSVEQGGETQYF. In nucleotides, the CDR3 is TGCAGCGTTGAGCAGGGGGGAGAGACCCAGTACTTC.

Ten or more counts support this clonotype. The chain is built from TRBV12-3 or TRBV12-4 and TRBJ1-5; 12 bases align to TRBD1. CDR3 length: 18 amino acids. V trimming: 6 bases; J trimming: 2 bases; junction bases outside the gene matches: 11. The CDR3: CASRGRDRGRLGNQPQHF. CDR3 DNA: TGTGCCAGCAGGGGCCGGGACAGGGGGCGGTTGGGCAATCAGCCCCAGCATTTT.

This clonotype showed up many times. The J gene is TRBJ2-7, the V gene TRBV12-3 or TRBV12-4, with 11 nucleotides matching TRBD1. The V and J ends lost 5 bases and 0 bases, in that order; junction bases with no gene match: 9. CDR3 length equals 17 residues. CDR3 DNA: TGTGCCAGCAGTCCAAGGGCCGGGACAGGGGGCTCCTACGAGCAGTACTTC. This encodes CASSPRAGTGGSYEQYF.